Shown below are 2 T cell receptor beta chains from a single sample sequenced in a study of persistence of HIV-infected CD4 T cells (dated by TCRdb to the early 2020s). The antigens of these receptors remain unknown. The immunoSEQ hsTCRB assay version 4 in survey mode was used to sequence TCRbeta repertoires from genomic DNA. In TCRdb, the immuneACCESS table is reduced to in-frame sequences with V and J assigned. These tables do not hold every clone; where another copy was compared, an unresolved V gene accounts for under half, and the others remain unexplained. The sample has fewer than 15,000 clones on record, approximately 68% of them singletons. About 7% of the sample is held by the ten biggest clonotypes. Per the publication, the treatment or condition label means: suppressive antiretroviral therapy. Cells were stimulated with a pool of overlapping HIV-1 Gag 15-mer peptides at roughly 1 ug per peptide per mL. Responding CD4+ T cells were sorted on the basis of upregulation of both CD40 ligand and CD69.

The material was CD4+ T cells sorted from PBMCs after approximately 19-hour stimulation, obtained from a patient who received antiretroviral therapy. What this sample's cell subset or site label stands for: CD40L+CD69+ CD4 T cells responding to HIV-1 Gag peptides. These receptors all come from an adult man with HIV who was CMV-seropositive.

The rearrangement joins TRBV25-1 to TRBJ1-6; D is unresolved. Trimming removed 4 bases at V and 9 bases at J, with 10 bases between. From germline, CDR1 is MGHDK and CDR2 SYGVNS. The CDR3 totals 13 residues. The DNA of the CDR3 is TGTGCCAGCAGTGTCCGCGGGAGTTCACCCCTCCACTTT. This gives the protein CASSVRGSSPLHF.

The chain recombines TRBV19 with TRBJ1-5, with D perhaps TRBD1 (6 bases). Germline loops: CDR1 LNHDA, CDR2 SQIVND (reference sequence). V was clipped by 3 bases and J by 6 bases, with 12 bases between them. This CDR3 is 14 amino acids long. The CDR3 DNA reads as TGTGCCAGTAGTATCAACAGGGCACGTCAGCCCCAGCATTTT. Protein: CASSINRARQPQHF.